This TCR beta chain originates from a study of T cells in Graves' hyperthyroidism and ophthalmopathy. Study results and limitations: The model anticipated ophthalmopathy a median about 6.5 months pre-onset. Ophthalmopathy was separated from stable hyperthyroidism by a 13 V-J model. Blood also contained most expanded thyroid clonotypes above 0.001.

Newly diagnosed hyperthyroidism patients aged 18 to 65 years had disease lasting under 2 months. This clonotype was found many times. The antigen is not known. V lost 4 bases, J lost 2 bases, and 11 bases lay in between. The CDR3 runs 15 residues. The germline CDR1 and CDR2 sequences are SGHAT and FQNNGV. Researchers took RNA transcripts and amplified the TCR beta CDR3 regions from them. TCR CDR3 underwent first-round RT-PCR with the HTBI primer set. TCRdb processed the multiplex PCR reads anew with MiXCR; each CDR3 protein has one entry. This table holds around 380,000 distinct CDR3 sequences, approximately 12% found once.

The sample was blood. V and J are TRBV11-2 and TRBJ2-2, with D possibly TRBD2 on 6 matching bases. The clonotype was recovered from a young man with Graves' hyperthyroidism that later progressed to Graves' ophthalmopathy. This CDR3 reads CASSSTGTNTGELFF. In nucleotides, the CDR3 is TGTGCCAGCAGCTCGACCGGGACTAACACCGGGGAGCTGTTTTTT.